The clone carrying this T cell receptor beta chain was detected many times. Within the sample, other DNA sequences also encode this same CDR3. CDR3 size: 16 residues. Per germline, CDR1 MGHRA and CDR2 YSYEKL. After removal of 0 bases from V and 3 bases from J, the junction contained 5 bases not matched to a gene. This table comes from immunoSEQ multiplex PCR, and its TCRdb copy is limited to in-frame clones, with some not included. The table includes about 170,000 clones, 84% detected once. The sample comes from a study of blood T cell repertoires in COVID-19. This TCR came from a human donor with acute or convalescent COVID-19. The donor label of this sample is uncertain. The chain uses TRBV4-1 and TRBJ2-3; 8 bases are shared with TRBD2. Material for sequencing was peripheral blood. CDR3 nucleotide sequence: TGCGCCAGCAGCCAAGATCCGGGACTAGAAACAGATACGCAGTATTTT. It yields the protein CASSQDPGLETDTQYF.